The 13 T cell receptor beta chains listed next were all sequenced from one sample in a study of identical twins. TCRdb processed the 5' RACE reads anew with MiXCR; each CDR3 protein has one entry. The table has some 600,000 distinct CDR3 sequences, just over 7% seen once. These data were likewise used in another study, on yellow fever vaccine responses in identical twins.

The sequenced material came from PBMCs. These receptors were taken from a woman younger than 30 in good health.

This clonotype has a count of ten or more. V is TRBV7-3 and J is TRBJ2-1; 8 nucleotides align to TRBD1. In germline, CDR1 is SGHTA, CDR2 FQGTGA. With 0 bases clipped from V and 8 bases from J, the junction kept 9 bases outside the gene matches. This CDR3 has 16 residues. The CDR3 DNA reads as TGTGCCAGCAGCTTAACATGGACAGGGTTCGTTGATGAGCAGTTCTTC. Translation gives CASSLTWTGFVDEQFF.

This clonotype was counted many times. The chain has TRBV27 and TRBJ2-2; D is ambiguous. The CDR3 is 14 residues long. Germline V gives CDR1 MNHEY, CDR2 SMNVEV (reference sequence). Trimming cost V 6 bases and J 0 bases, with 8 bases left between them. In nucleotides, the CDR3 is TGTGCCAGCAGCCCTCGTACGAACACCGGGGAGCTGTTTTTT. The encoded protein is CASSPRTNTGELFF.

This clonotype has a handful of counts. The chain carries TRBV29-1 and TRBJ2-3; 7 nucleotides match TRBD1. Germline V gene data show CDR1 as SQVTM and CDR2 as ANQGSEA. The CDR3 runs to 15 residues. V lost 6 bases to trimming and J lost 0 bases; unmatched junction nucleotides: 9. The CDR3: CSVGGQTTSTDTQYF. As DNA, the CDR3 is TGCAGCGTAGGGGGCCAAACGACGAGCACAGATACGCAGTATTTT.

This clonotype was recorded at least ten times. The V call is TRBV20-1, the J call TRBJ2-5, with a weak D call TRBD1 (5 bases). Between the trimmed V and J ends, which lost 8 bases and 8 bases, there was a span of 24 bases. CDR3 length: 14 residues. Germline lookup yields CDR1 DFQATT and CDR2 SNEGSKA (reference sequence). The CDR3 loop is CSPSKGWEGETQYF. In DNA form, the CDR3 reads TGCAGTCCATCAAAGGGGTGGGAAGGCGAAACCCAGTACTTC.

This clonotype showed up just a few times. This chain links TRBV5-5 with TRBJ2-3; the match to TRBD1 covers 8 bases. The length of the CDR3 is 15 residues. V dropped 4 bases and J dropped 2; count of bases not matched to a gene: 6. CDR1 is SGHKS, CDR2 YYEKEE, per germline (reference sequence). The CDR3 region has the DNA TGTGCCAGCAGCATCAGGGGGCAGGTCACAGATACGCAGTATTTT. It translates to CASSIRGQVTDTQYF.

This clonotype was detected many times. This chain joins TRBV19 and TRBJ1-6, with unresolved D. This CDR3 has 15 residues. Deletions cut 1 base from V and 13 bases from J, with 17 bases between. In germline, CDR1 is LNHDA, CDR2 SQIVND (reference sequence). The CDR3 is CASSIALDRTSPLHF. CDR3 nucleotide sequence: TGTGCCAGTAGTATAGCCCTGGATAGGACGTCGCCCCTCCACTTT.

This chain links TRBV2 with TRBJ2-3; no firm D call. CDR3 length: 14 amino acids. Trimming shortened V by 10 bases and J by 1 base, and 15 bases separated the two germline ends. The germline gives CDR1 SNHLY, CDR2 FYNNEI. The CDR3 coding sequence is TGTGCCACCCCCGGAGAGCTTCGCACAGATACGCAGTATTTT. It translates to CATPGELRTDTQYF. The whole variable domain, filled in from reference TRBV2 and TRBJ2-3, reads EPEVTQTPSHQVTQMGQEVILRCVPISNHLYFYWYRQILGQKVEFLVSFYNNEISEKSEIFDDQFSVERPDGSNFTLKIRSTKLEDSAMYFCATPGELRTDTQYFGPGTRLTVL.

The chain combines TRBV9 with TRBJ1-1; TRBD1 agrees at 9 bases. J gave up 0 bases and V 7 bases, and 4 bases lay outside the gene matches. Germline assignment: CDR1 SGDLS and CDR2 YYNGEE. The CDR3 is made up of 14 amino acids. CDR3 loop: CASGDRALNTEAFF. CDR3 DNA: TGTGCCAGCGGGGACAGGGCCCTGAACACTGAAGCTTTCTTT.

In its sample, this clonotype was seen a few times. This chain uses TRBV24-1 with TRBJ2-3, with D perhaps matching TRBD2 (5 bases). The CDR3 runs 15 residues. V lost 0 bases and J 3 bases, leaving 9 bases between the germline ends. Germline V gene lookup returns CDR1 KGHDR and CDR2 SFDVKD. For the CDR3, the DNA is TGTGCCACCAGTGATTTGCGGGAAGATACAGATACGCAGTATTTT. It is translated as CATSDLREDTDTQYF.

Only a few counts were recorded for this clonotype. The chain is built from TRBV28 and TRBJ2-7, with TRBD2 matching over 8 bases. CDR1 and CDR2 (germline): MDHEN, SYDVKM. The ends lost 2 bases at V and 1 base at J; junction bases unmatched: 1. The CDR3 spans 14 residues. Here the CDR3 DNA reads TGTGCCAGCAGTTTAAAGCGGGGGTCCTACGAGCAGTACTTC. This gives the protein CASSLKRGSYEQYF.

V gene TRBV6-1 combines with J gene TRBJ2-5, with a weak D call TRBD2 (6 bases). There are 14 residues in the CDR3. Deletions cut 7 bases from V and 6 bases from J, with 18 bases between. Germline V CDR1 and CDR2: MNHNS, SASEGT. Here the CDR3 reads CASTRSGGMKTQYF. The CDR3 DNA is TGTGCCAGCACCCGTTCCGGCGGGATGAAGACCCAGTACTTC.

V usage is TRBV29-1 and J usage is TRBJ2-6; tentatively, D is TRBD1 (5 bases). The CDR3 consists of 17 residues. The germline V and J ends were trimmed by 6 bases and 0 bases, with 18 bases remaining between them. Germline-derived CDR1 and CDR2 are SQVTM and ANQGSEA. The CDR3 reads CSVEVTARISGANVLTF. CDR3 coding DNA: TGCAGCGTCGAGGTGACAGCGAGAATCTCTGGGGCCAACGTCCTGACTTTC. Supplemented by reference TRBV29-1 and TRBJ2-6, the full variable domain reads SAVISQKPSRDICQRGTSLTIQCQVDSQVTMMFWYRQQPGQSLTLIATANQGSEATYESGFVIDKFPISRPNLTFSTLTVSNMSPEDSSIYLCSVEVTARISGANVLTFGAGSRLTVL.

This clonotype was picked up many times. V gene TRBV29-1 combines with J gene TRBJ2-1, with 10 bases lining up with TRBD2. Germline CDR1 and CDR2: SQVTM and ANQGSEA. V lost 7 bases to trimming and J lost 6 bases; unmatched junction nucleotides: 6. This CDR3 contains 13 residues. CDR3 bases: TGCAGCGGGGGGTTAGCGGGGGGCAATGAGCAGTTCTTC. Its protein product is CSGGLAGGNEQFF.